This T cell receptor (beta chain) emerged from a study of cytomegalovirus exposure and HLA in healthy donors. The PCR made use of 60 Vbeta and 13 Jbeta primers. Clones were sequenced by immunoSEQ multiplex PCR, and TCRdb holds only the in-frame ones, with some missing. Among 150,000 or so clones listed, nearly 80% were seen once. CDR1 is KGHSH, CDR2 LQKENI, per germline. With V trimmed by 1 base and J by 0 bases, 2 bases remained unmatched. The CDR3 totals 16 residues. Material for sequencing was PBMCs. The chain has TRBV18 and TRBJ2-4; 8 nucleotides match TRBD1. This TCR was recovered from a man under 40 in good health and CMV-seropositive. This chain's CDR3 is CASSPLTGVAKNIQYF. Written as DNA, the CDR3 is TGTGCCAGCTCACCACTGACAGGGGTAGCCAAAAACATTCAGTACTTC.